The clone carrying this T cell receptor (beta chain) was recorded many times. The antigen is not known. These data are taken from a study of early T cells in non-severe SARS-CoV-2 infection. Whole-study context: Sequencing input comprised bulk RNA from unsorted whole blood; chain pairing was not available. Study-wide results and limits: Lookups in VDJdb leaned toward anti-spike CD8 responses and missed private and CD4 specificities.

The germline gives CDR1 SGHKS, CDR2 YYEKEE (reference sequence). Trimming removed 1 base at V and 8 bases at J, with 16 bases between. CDR3 size: 16 residues. As part of library construction, unique molecular identifiers were attached to individual cDNA molecules. In TCRdb, the 5' RACE reads were re-called with MiXCR into one record per CDR3 protein. Of 100,000 to 120,000 distinct CDR3 sequences in the sample, 9% to 14% are singletons; the top ten hold around 3%. The sequenced sample consisted of whole blood. The chain is built from TRBV5-5 and TRBJ1-6; no reliable D call. The clonotype originates from an adult who was a healthcare worker with PCR-confirmed SARS-CoV-2 infection or an uninfected control (not recorded which). This chain's CDR3 is CASSLSDGVRYSPLHF. CDR3 DNA: TGTGCCAGCAGCTTGTCCGACGGGGTTAGGTATTCACCCCTCCACTTT. The full variable domain, rest sourced from reference TRBV5-5 and TRBJ1-6, is DAGVTQSPTHLIKTRGQQVTLRCSPISGHKSVSWYQQVLGQGPQFIFQYYEKEERGRGNFPDRFSARQFPNYSSELNVNALLLGDSALYLCASSLSDGVRYSPLHFGNGTRLTVT.